This note documents a single TCR beta chain sequence. The antigen it binds to is not known. Nothing much larger sits one base from this clone, and base qualities are not available. As encoded in the germline V gene, CDR1 is KGHSH while CDR2 is LQKENI. The CDR3 contains 19 residues, cysteine and phenylalanine counted. The retained sequence is limited to the CDR3, 57 bases, with the frame set at the first base. V is cut back by 1 base and J by 3 bases, with 15 bases in the junction unmatched. The collaborating institutions used their own protocols to collect whole blood in K2EDTA tubes. Collaborator samples were shipped for TCRbeta analysis as frozen whole blood, isolated PBMCs, or DNA extracted from either sample type. This record belongs to a study of blood T cell repertoires in COVID-19 (TCRdb year 2020). For the study in its entirety: Collaborator samples came from the United States, Italy and Spain and covered acute and convalescent phases of COVID-19. The repertoires were released in a freely available public database meant as a resource for research on the immune response to SARS-CoV-2. Samples came from the ongoing ImmuneRACE study (first 160 participants) plus 1,254 subjects from 6 global collaborators. Where available, HLA class I and class II types were taken from metadata supplied by the sample provider and were not determined by assay-based typing. Sample metadata almost always included a de-identified subject ID, COVID-19 status, age in years and sex. Deeply sampled blood TCRbeta repertoires from subjects exposed to, actively infected with, or recovered from COVID-19 were included in the dataset. The material from the prospective study consisted of cDNA or gDNA derived from T cells, B-cell-depleted T cells, or PBMCs. Study-wide findings and limitations: How much clinical and demographic metadata was included differed by source and by participant, and the metadata was provided uncurated.

TCRbeta CDR3 regions were amplified from genomic DNA by means of the immunoSEQ Assay, a bias-controlled multiplex PCR. Per the authors' processing: The number of nucleated cells in each sample was estimated from the amplification of reference gene primers within the assay. To quantify the absolute abundance of each unique TCRbeta CDR3 rearrangement, sequence reads were collapsed and filtered. For each sample, productive Simpson clonality was calculated as the square root of Simpson's diversity index across productive rearrangements. Drawn from immuneACCESS, this table holds only the in-frame rearrangements with V and J called that TCRdb kept. Clones are partly lost; checked studies trace under half to an unresolved V gene and leave the rest unexplained. Clone size and V and J calls were adopted from that table, with D and trimming inferred from the DNA. This sample comprises 200,000 or so clones, about 80% of them detected only once. The ten largest clones add up to 2% to 2.5% of the sample.

The receptor's source is an older woman with acute or convalescent COVID-19. The rearrangement combines TRBV18 with TRBJ1-2, with 9 bases in between that match TRBD1. The material sequenced was peripheral blood. Here is the DNA: TGTGCCAGCTCACCACTGGGACTCCGGGACAGGGCTCTTGACTATGGCTACACCTTC. This translates into CASSPLGLRDRALDYGYTF.